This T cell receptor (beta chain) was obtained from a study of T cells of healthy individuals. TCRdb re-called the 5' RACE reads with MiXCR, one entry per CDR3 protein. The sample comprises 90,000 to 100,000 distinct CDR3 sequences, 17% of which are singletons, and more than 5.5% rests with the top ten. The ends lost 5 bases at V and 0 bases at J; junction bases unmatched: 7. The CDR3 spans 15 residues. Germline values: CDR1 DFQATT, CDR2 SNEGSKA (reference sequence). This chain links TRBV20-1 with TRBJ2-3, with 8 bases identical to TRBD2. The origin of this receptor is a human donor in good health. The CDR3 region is CSASLAGLSTDTQYF. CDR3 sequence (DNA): TGCAGTGCTTCCTTAGCGGGGTTAAGCACAGATACGCAGTATTTT.